This T cell receptor beta chain comes out of a study of T cell responses to AZD1222 COVID-19 vaccine (TCRdb year 2021). In the study overall: Because spike-specific TCR depth and breadth did not differ between the two schedules, AZD1222 recipients who got a second dose at roughly 4 weeks were pooled with those who got a second dose at roughly 12 weeks. TCR sequencing was performed for 230 to 250 trial participants, of whom 207 were given two doses of AZD1222 and approximately 25 were given two doses of MenACWY control vaccine. Trial participants were enrolled into age subgroups of 18-55, 56-69 and 70-plus years, which contained roughly 140, 27 and 60 TCR-sequenced participants, respectively.

The CDR3 regions of human TCRbeta chains were analyzed by immunosequencing. Per the original workflow: TCRs in the repertoires were matched against a reference library of SARS-CoV-2-specific TCRs that had been generated with the MIRA antigen-specificity platform. Breadth meant the fraction of unique TCRs that were SARS-CoV-2-associated, whereas depth meant the fraction of total T cells that were SARS-CoV-2-associated. Using the MIRA data, each spike-specific TCR was mapped to the spike region that the TCR reacts to and placed in a CD4 or CD8 class. Log10-transformed breadth and depth values were compared by one-way ANOVA with Sidak's multiple comparisons tests. This immuneACCESS table, as held by TCRdb, lists in-frame sequences with V and J called but not all clones. Of the missing ones, under half trace to an unresolved V gene in checked studies; the others have no known cause. That table supplies the V and J calls and clone size; D and trimming were determined from the DNA. Across this sample there are roughly 100,000 clones, with roughly 88% seen only once. The leading ten clones occupy 2.5% of the sample.

The cysteine opens and the phenylalanine closes a CDR3 of 14 amino acids. Kept here is only the CDR3 DNA, which spans 42 bases and is read in frame from base 1. CDR1 is given as SNHLY and CDR2 as FYNNEI, both from the germline V gene. Unmatched junction bases come to 2, with V trimmed by 4 bases and J by 3 bases. What the time point label conveys for this sample: baseline before first vaccination. The vaccinee samples were drawn from two UK trials, COV001 and COV002, one of which was a single-blind randomized controlled phase 2/3 trial testing AZD1222 (ChAdOx1 nCoV-19) in healthy adults. For TCRbeta chain sequencing, PBMC samples were collected from trial participants at day 0 and at day 28 after the second dose. This clone showed up just once. The clone's antigen remains unknown. Base qualities are not recorded, but no much larger clone differs from it by a single base. Results and caveats for the whole study, not just this receptor: Vaccine-associated CD4 TCRs spanned the whole spike protein, with dominant responses in regions 160-218 and 743-854. Conclusions about previously exposed vaccinees are limited because only six or seven AZD1222 recipients were SARS-CoV-2 seropositive at baseline. Spike-specific TCR breadth and depth rose significantly after two AZD1222 doses compared with day 0 and with MenACWY recipients. Participants were mostly white British and included more females than males, and it was suggested by the authors that clonal diversity may have been underestimated. Because no samples from the day 14 peak response were available, repertoires could be characterized only after the peak T cell response. Nearly half of unique spike-specific TCRs reportedly recognized epitopes outside regions mutated in the B.1.351 and B.1.1.7 variants. In the small 56-69-year group, the increase in depth fell short of significance, most likely because of low power.

This TCR came from an adult in good health. The source was peripheral blood, collected on day 0 of AZD1222 vaccination. The sequence joins TRBV2 to TRBJ1-4; 7 central nucleotides agree with TRBD1. In nucleotides, the sequence is TGTGCCAGCAGTGCCCAGGGGGCTAATGAAAAACTGTTTTTT. This translates into CASSAQGANEKLFF. With the portions outside the CDR3 filled from the reference TRBV2 and TRBJ1-4 genes, the complete variable region becomes EPEVTQTPSHQVTQMGQEVILRCVPISNHLYFYWYRQILGQKVEFLVSFYNNEISEKSEIFDDQFSVERPDGSNFTLKIRSTKLEDSAMYFCASSAQGANEKLFFGSGTQLSVL.